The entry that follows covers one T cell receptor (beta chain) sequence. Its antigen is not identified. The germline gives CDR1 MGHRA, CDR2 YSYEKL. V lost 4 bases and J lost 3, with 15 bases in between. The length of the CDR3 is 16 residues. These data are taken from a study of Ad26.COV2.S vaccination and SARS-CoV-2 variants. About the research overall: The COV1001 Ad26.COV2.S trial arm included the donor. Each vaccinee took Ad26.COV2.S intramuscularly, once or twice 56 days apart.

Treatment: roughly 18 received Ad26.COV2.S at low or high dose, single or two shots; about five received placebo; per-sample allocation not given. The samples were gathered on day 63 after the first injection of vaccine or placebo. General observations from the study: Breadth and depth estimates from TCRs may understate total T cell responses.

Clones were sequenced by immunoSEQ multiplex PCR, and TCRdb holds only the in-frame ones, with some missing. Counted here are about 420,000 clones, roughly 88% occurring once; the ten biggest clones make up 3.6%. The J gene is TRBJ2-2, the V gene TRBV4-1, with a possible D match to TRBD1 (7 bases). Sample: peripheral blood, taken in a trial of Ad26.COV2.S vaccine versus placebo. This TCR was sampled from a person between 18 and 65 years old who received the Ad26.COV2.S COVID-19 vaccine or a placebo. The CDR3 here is CASSPSPRGDTGELFF. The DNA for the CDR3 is TGCGCCAGCAGCCCAAGCCCCAGGGGGGACACCGGGGAGCTGTTTTTT.